The 28 T cell receptor beta chains below all came from one sample that was sequenced in a study of human T cells and chemical hapten exposure. Stated time point: patch test 1, 2 weeks after DPC sensitization. The treatment is: therapeutic diphenylcyclopropenone sensitization with weekly scalp DPC. TCRdb re-analysed the RACE reads in MiXCR, keeping a single row per CDR3 protein. Among about 380,000 distinct CDR3 sequences listed, about 4.4% were seen once. Sequencing used whole blood, obtained in connection with sensitization to the hapten diphenylcyclopropenone (DPC). These receptors all come from a woman in her forties or fifties with alopecia areata. Some clones in this sample may be carry-over from other donors' samples.

The table lists this clonotype with many counts. J is TRBJ2-1 and V is TRBV9; 9 positions match TRBD1. Germline CDR1 reads SGDLS; CDR2 reads YYNGEE. The CDR3 contains 15 residues. The trim removed 5 bases at V and 2 bases at J, leaving 5 bases unmatched. As DNA, the CDR3 is TGTGCCAGCAGTACAGGGGGCGCAGCCTACAATGAGCAGTTCTTC. It is translated as CASSTGGAAYNEQFF.

This clonotype was recorded a few times. The rearrangement links TRBV29-1 to TRBJ2-3; maybe TRBD2 (5 bases). CDR3 size: 15 residues. The V gene's germline CDR1 is SQVTM and CDR2 ANQGSEA. Trimming pared 2 bases from V and 3 bases from J, leaving 15 bases between. CDR3 bases: TGCAGCGTTGAAAGAGGGTACCAAGAAACAGATACGCAGTATTTT. It specifies CSVERGYQETDTQYF.

The rearrangement uses TRBV12-5 and TRBJ2-1; 8 nucleotides align to TRBD2. Germline loops: CDR1 LGHNT, CDR2 FRNRAP. The CDR3 has 12 amino acids. V lost 5 bases, J lost 8 bases, and 2 bases stayed unmatched. CDR3 bases: TGTGCTAGTGGTACCGGGAGGGATGAGCAGTTCTTC. Translation: CASGTGRDEQFF.

This clonotype showed up just a few times. The chain uses TRBV6-6 and TRBJ2-2; D is undetermined. V was clipped by 2 bases and J by 6 bases, with 4 bases between them. Germline CDR1 is MNHNY and CDR2 is SVGAGI (reference sequence). The CDR3 contains 12 residues. CDR3 DNA sequence: TGTGCCAGCAGTTACGACTCCGGGGAGCTGTTTTTT. Translation gives CASSYDSGELFF.

This clonotype has at least ten counts. The chain links TRBV28 to TRBJ2-6; D unresolved. V was trimmed by 7 bases and J by 0 bases, leaving 7 bases between them. CDR3 length equals 14 residues. Germline CDR1 and CDR2: MDHEN and SYDVKM. The CDR3 protein is CASIESSGANVLTF. In DNA, the CDR3 is TGTGCCAGCATTGAGAGCTCTGGGGCCAACGTCCTGACTTTC.

This clonotype has more than one count but fewer than ten. The V gene is TRBV28, the J gene TRBJ2-7; possibly TRBD1 for D (7 bases). Per germline, CDR1 MDHEN and CDR2 SYDVKM. The V gene lost 7 bases and the J gene lost 0 bases, with 13 bases spanning the gap. CDR3 length: 14 amino acids. CDR3 protein: CASIQGGISYEQYF. The CDR3 DNA follows: TGTGCCAGCATCCAGGGGGGCATCTCCTACGAGCAGTACTTC.

Only a few counts were recorded for this clonotype. V and J are TRBV7-8 and TRBJ2-7; possibly TRBD2 for D (7 bases). The length of the CDR3 is 15 residues. Trimming took 4 bases from V and 0 from J, leaving 13 bases between them. In germline, CDR1 is SGHVS, CDR2 FQNEAQ. CDR3 DNA sequence: TGTGCCAGCAGCTCCTGGGGGGGGCACTCCTACGAGCAGTACTTC. Translation gives CASSSWGGHSYEQYF.

This clonotype was counted a few times. This chain links TRBV4-3 with TRBJ1-2; D gene ambiguous. V shed 4 bases and J shed 3 bases, with 18 bases lying between them. The germline gives CDR1 LGHNA, CDR2 YSLEER. The CDR3 length is 16 residues. Here the CDR3 DNA reads TGCGCCAGCAGCCCGACTCCCTCGGCCGGAGACTATGGCTACACCTTC. It encodes CASSPTPSAGDYGYTF.

This clonotype was seen at least ten times. The genes are TRBV5-1 and TRBJ1-5; D might be TRBD1 (5 bases). The CDR3 contains 14 residues. Trimming stripped 0 bases from V and 7 bases from J, with 11 bases between. Looked up from germline, CDR1 is SGHRS and CDR2 is YFSETQ. The CDR3 DNA follows: TGCGCCAGCAGCTTGGCCCGGGGGTGGCAGCCCCAGCATTTT. It specifies CASSLARGWQPQHF.

V usage is TRBV12-3 or TRBV12-4 and J usage is TRBJ1-1, with a tentative D call TRBD1 (5 bases). This CDR3 region has 12 residues. Trimming took 8 bases from V and 8 from J, leaving 15 bases between them. This CDR3 reads CASHTGVSEAFF. The CDR3 nucleotides are TGTGCCAGCCATACGGGGGTCTCGGAAGCTTTCTTT.

This clonotype was seen repeatedly, ten times or more. This rearrangement joins TRBV30 to TRBJ2-3; D ambiguous. The CDR3 contains 14 residues. Germline V lookup: CDR1 GTSNPN, CDR2 SVGIG (reference sequence). The V and J ends lost 7 bases and 2 bases respectively, with 16 bases between them. The CDR3 loop reads CASSDGQPTDTQYF. The DNA for the CDR3 is TGTGCCTCCTCTGATGGTCAACCCACAGATACGCAGTATTTT.

The chain has TRBV28 and TRBJ1-1, with D possibly being TRBD1 (6 bases). The CDR3 covers 17 residues. Germline loops: CDR1 MDHEN, CDR2 SYDVKM. Deletions cut 5 bases from V and 2 bases from J, with 21 bases between. The CDR3 bases are TGTGCCAGCAGTAGCGCCAGGGGATTATCCCCCAACACTGAAGCTTTCTTT. Residues: CASSSARGLSPNTEAFF. Supplemented by reference TRBV28 and TRBJ1-1, the full variable domain reads DVKVTQSSRYLVKRTGEKVFLECVQDMDHENMFWYRQDPGLGLRLIYFSYDVKMKEKGDIPEGYSVSREKKERFSLILESASTNQTSMYLCASSSARGLSPNTEAFFGQGTRLTVV.

Many counts were recorded for this clonotype. V is TRBV3-1 and J is TRBJ2-3, with D uncertain. Germline CDR1 reads LGHDT; CDR2 reads YNNKEL (reference sequence). The CDR3 is 12 amino acids. V lost 1 base and J 7 bases, leaving 6 bases between the germline ends. The CDR3 spells CASSQVKNTQYF. The CDR3 DNA sequence: TGTGCCAGCAGCCAAGTGAAGAATACGCAGTATTTT.

The J gene is TRBJ2-1, the V gene TRBV9, with D perhaps assigned TRBD1 or TRBD2 (5 bases each). The CDR3 extends over 13 amino acids. V gave up 7 bases and J gave up 15 bases, with 23 bases separating them. The germline V gene has CDR1 SGDLS and CDR2 YYNGEE. The CDR3 here is CASLPAGALCLFF. The CDR3 coding sequence is TGTGCCAGCTTACCCGCCGGGGCCCTCTGTCTGTTCTTC.

The rearrangement links TRBV28 to TRBJ1-1, with no clear D. The germline V and J ends were trimmed by 5 bases and 2 bases, with 15 bases remaining between them. Per the germline V gene, CDR1 is MDHEN and CDR2 is SYDVKM. The CDR3 is made up of 15 amino acids. CDR3 sequence (DNA): TGTGCCAGCAGTGTGGTTGCAGAGGGAAACACTGAAGCTTTCTTT. Translating it yields CASSVVAEGNTEAFF.

This clonotype was counted ten times or more. The J gene is TRBJ2-7, the V gene TRBV29-1; D may be TRBD2 (6 bases). Germline values: CDR1 SQVTM, CDR2 ANQGSEA. The CDR3 sequence is 13 residues long. The V end lost 1 base, the J end lost 3 bases, and 10 bases lay between the germline ends. CDR3: CSVEGDLSYEQYF. The CDR3 DNA is TGCAGCGTTGAAGGGGACTTAAGCTACGAGCAGTACTTC.

V is TRBV6-5 and J is TRBJ1-3; possibly TRBD1 for D (5 bases). Deletions cut 4 bases from V and 0 bases from J, with 16 bases between. The CDR3 covers 17 residues. Germline CDR1 reads MNHEY; CDR2 reads SVGAGI. The CDR3 sequence: CASSSLRQPGSGNTIYF. The CDR3 nucleotides are TGTGCCAGCAGTTCATTGAGACAGCCGGGCTCTGGAAACACCATATATTTT.

The V and J genes are TRBV2 and TRBJ1-5, with TRBD1 as a possible D gene (6 bases). Trimming removed 2 bases at V and 0 bases at J, with 8 bases between. The CDR3 contains 15 residues. Germline V gene data show CDR1 as SNHLY and CDR2 as FYNNEI. The CDR3 loop is CASSEWDNSNQPQHF. In DNA form, the CDR3 reads TGTGCCAGCAGTGAATGGGACAATAGCAATCAGCCCCAGCATTTT.

In its sample, this clonotype was seen many times. The chain is built from TRBV12-3 or TRBV12-4 and TRBJ2-1; the D gene is possibly TRBD2 (5 bases). V was shortened by 1 base and J by 8 bases, with 21 bases between the two germline ends. The CDR3 is 17 amino acids. The CDR3 region has the DNA TGTGCCAGCAGTTTAGTCCCTAGCCTTCAAAGGTTGGATGAGCAGTTCTTC. It codes for CASSLVPSLQRLDEQFF.

This clonotype has at least ten counts. This chain links TRBV13 with TRBJ2-1; D remains ambiguous. Trimming pared 7 bases from V and 0 bases from J, leaving 10 bases between. This CDR3 contains 14 residues. The germline gives CDR1 PRHDT, CDR2 FYEKMQ (reference sequence). The CDR3 DNA sequence: TGTGCCAGCAAGGACGCCAGCTCCTACAATGAGCAGTTCTTC. Protein product: CASKDASSYNEQFF.

This clonotype came up many times. The chain carries TRBV6-1 and TRBJ2-5; TRBD1 is a possible D gene (6 bases). Trimming left V 2 bases short and J 10 bases short, with 26 bases between. Germline V gene data show CDR1 as MNHNS and CDR2 as SASEGT. This CDR3 spans 17 amino acids. CDR3 loop: CASSEYWDTSYGSSQYF. DNA of the CDR3: TGTGCCAGCAGTGAATACTGGGACACCTCCTACGGGTCGAGCCAGTACTTC.

This clonotype was seen repeatedly, ten times or more. The V and J genes are TRBV15 and TRBJ1-1; no firm D call. The CDR3 covers 14 residues. CDR1 is LNHNV and CDR2 is YYDKDF in the germline V gene (reference sequence). With 0 bases removed from V and 7 bases from J, the gap between germline ends came to 12 bases. CDR3 DNA sequence: TGTGCCACCAGCAGAGACAGAACCCTGGATGAAGCTTTCTTT. This gives the protein CATSRDRTLDEAFF.

CDR3 coding DNA: TGTGCCAGCAGCTTAGCGAAAGTCGAGCAGTACTTC. Residues: CASSLAKVEQYF. The rearrangement joins TRBV7-8 to TRBJ2-7; the D is unclear. Germline V lookup: CDR1 SGHVS, CDR2 FQNEAQ. This CDR3 contains 12 residues. V lost 0 bases and J 6 bases, leaving 6 bases between the germline ends.

This clonotype was seen only a few times. This chain uses TRBV27 with TRBJ2-7; D possibly uses TRBD1 or TRBD2 (5 bases each). Deletions cut 5 bases from V and 3 bases from J, with 11 bases between. In germline, CDR1 is MNHEY, CDR2 SMNVEV (reference sequence). This CDR3 has 13 residues. The CDR3 coding sequence is TGTGCCAGCAGTCAGGGACGGGACTACGAGCAGTACTTC. Its translation is CASSQGRDYEQYF.

This clonotype occurred a few times. The rearrangement uses TRBV2 and TRBJ1-1, with D perhaps matching TRBD1 (5 bases). The CDR3 is made up of 15 amino acids. The V end lost 6 bases, the J end lost 0 bases, and 14 bases lay between the germline ends. Germline values: CDR1 SNHLY, CDR2 FYNNEI. Written as DNA, the CDR3 is TGTGCCAGCAGGGACCGTTCAGGGCTGAACACTGAAGCTTTCTTT. It specifies CASRDRSGLNTEAFF.

This clonotype was observed at least ten times. V and J are TRBV4-1 and TRBJ1-6; D unclear. Germline V gene data show CDR1 as MGHRA and CDR2 as YSYEKL. CDR3 length: 15 residues. V was shortened by 1 base and J by 13 bases, with 17 bases between the two germline ends. The CDR3 spells CASSQGNVRDWPLHF. The CDR3 DNA follows: TGCGCCAGCAGCCAAGGGAACGTTAGGGATTGGCCCCTCCACTTT.

The V gene is TRBV5-1, the J gene TRBJ2-7; 15 nucleotides agree with TRBD2. The J segment lost 6 bases and the V segment lost 3 bases, leaving 4 bases of the junction unmatched. CDR1 is SGHRS and CDR2 is YFSETQ in the germline V gene. This CDR3 contains 15 residues. This chain's CDR3 is CASSWGLAGGGEQYF. In DNA form, the CDR3 reads TGCGCCAGCAGCTGGGGACTAGCGGGGGGAGGCGAGCAGTACTTC. Filled out from reference TRBV5-1 and TRBJ2-7, the complete variable domain reads KAGVTQTPRYLIKTRGQQVTLSCSPISGHRSVSWYQQTPGQGLQFLFEYFSETQRNKGNFPGRFSGRQFSNSRSEMNVSTLELGDSALYLCASSWGLAGGGEQYFGPGTRLTVT.

This clonotype was recorded many times. The rearrangement uses TRBV11-2 and TRBJ1-6; TRBD1 matches at 10 bases. This CDR3 spans 16 amino acids. Losses at the gene ends were 5 bases for V and 14 bases for J; bases not matched to a gene: 15. Germline CDR1 is SGHAT and CDR2 is FQNNGV. This CDR3 reads CASSGAGTGDPVALHF. CDR3 DNA: TGTGCCAGCAGCGGCGCCGGGACAGGGGATCCCGTGGCCCTCCACTTT.